This paragraph covers one T cell receptor beta chain sequence. Unmatched junction bases numbered 7, after V lost 0 bases and J lost 0 bases. CDR1 LGHNA and CDR2 YNFKEQ come from the germline V gene. CDR3 length: 18 residues. The source of the sample is a study of blood T cell repertoires in COVID-19. The authors' processing: Researchers report that nucleated cell counts were estimated from reference gene primer amplification. Clones were read by immunoSEQ multiplex PCR, and TCRdb kept only the in-frame ones, dropping some. D and trimming come from the DNA, and the V and J calls and clone size come from that table. In the table there are approximately 200,000 clones, 80% to 90% of which are singletons.

This chain uses TRBV4-2 with TRBJ2-3; 9 nucleotides align to TRBD2. Sequenced material: PBMCs or T cells enriched from blood (not recorded which). The sequence came from a woman aged 18-35 years in a cohort exposed to, infected with or recovered from COVID-19 (not recorded which). As DNA, the CDR3 is TGTGCCAGCAGCCAAGAAGGACAAGCGGGGGGCAGCACAGATACGCAGTATTTT. It yields the protein CASSQEGQAGGSTDTQYF.